These 26 T cell receptor beta chains were sequenced from one sample in a study of blood T cell repertoires in COVID-19. Method: immunoSEQ multiplex PCR; TCRdb's copy keeps in-frame clones and lacks some. The repertoire holds about 220,000 clones, with around 84% as singletons. Sequenced material: peripheral blood. All receptors come from an older woman who had recovered from COVID-19.

In this sample, this clone turned up once. J is TRBJ1-3 and V is TRBV6-5; 9 bases are shared with TRBD1. The CDR3 sequence is 15 residues long. Germline lookup yields CDR1 MNHEY and CDR2 SVGAGI. The V and J ends lost 6 bases and 2 bases, in that order; junction bases with no gene match: 5. The CDR3 loop reads CASRIQGATGNTIYF. CDR3 DNA sequence: TGTGCCAGCAGGATACAGGGGGCGACTGGAAACACCATATATTTT.

CDR3 sequence (DNA): TGTGCCAGCAGTCTCCACGGGAGCCGCCAGGATCAGCCCCAGCATTTT. It encodes CASSLHGSRQDQPQHF. This chain joins TRBV27 and TRBJ1-5, with no clear D. The germline V gene encodes CDR1 MNHEY and CDR2 SMNVEV (reference sequence). Trimming pared 5 bases from V and 5 bases from J, leaving 19 bases between. The CDR3 spans 16 residues.

The rearrangement links TRBV5-1 to TRBJ2-7; 10 bases are shared with TRBD1. From germline, CDR1 is SGHRS and CDR2 YFSETQ. The CDR3 loop spans 14 amino acids. V trimming: 3 bases; J trimming: 5 bases; junction bases outside the gene matches: 5. In nucleotides, the CDR3 is TGCGCCAGCAGCTGGCAGACAGGGGGCGACGAGCAGTACTTC. Protein sequence: CASSWQTGGDEQYF.

Of note for this clone: A much larger clone differs from this one at a single base, so this may be a read error. The chain has TRBV6-5 and TRBJ1-6; D is possibly TRBD1 (5 bases). This CDR3 is 14 amino acids long. Germline CDR1 reads MNHEY; CDR2 reads SVGAGI. V dropped 2 bases and J dropped 4 bases, with 6 bases sitting between them. CDR3 sequence (DNA): TGTGCCAGCAGTTACGACAGTTATAATTCACCCCTCCACTTT. Protein product: CASSYDSYNSPLHF.

The chain has TRBV7-8 and TRBJ2-2; 10 bases are a match to TRBD2. V was pared by 4 bases and J by 6 bases, with 8 bases of the junction left unmatched. This CDR3 is built from 16 residues. Germline assignment: CDR1 SGHVS and CDR2 FQNEAQ. CDR3 nucleotide sequence: TGTGCCAGCAGCTCATTAGCGGGGGGCCGTTCCGGGGAGCTGTTTTTT. It yields the protein CASSSLAGGRSGELFF.

The chain carries TRBV28 and TRBJ2-7; D is unclear. There are 13 residues in the CDR3. Per germline, CDR1 MDHEN and CDR2 SYDVKM. With 5 bases removed from V and 6 bases from J, the gap between germline ends came to 14 bases. The CDR3 loop is CASSPPWASEQYF. CDR3 nucleotide sequence: TGTGCCAGCAGTCCCCCGTGGGCCTCCGAGCAGTACTTC.

In its sample, this clone was seen once. This chain uses TRBV27 with TRBJ2-7; a weak D match, TRBD2 (5 bases). The CDR3 is made up of 13 amino acids. Germline loops: CDR1 MNHEY, CDR2 SMNVEV (reference sequence). V was shortened by 11 bases and J by 3 bases, with 17 bases between the two germline ends. CDR3 protein: CASGRGFGYEQYF. The DNA for the CDR3 is TGTGCCTCAGGACGGGGATTTGGCTACGAGCAGTACTTC.

This clone was seen only a few times. The genes are TRBV3-1 (or the pseudogene TRBV3-2) and TRBJ2-3; D not resolved. V was pared by 2 bases and J by 2 bases, with 11 bases between. The CDR3 runs 15 residues. The V gene's germline CDR1 is LGHDT and CDR2 YNNKEL (reference sequence). The CDR3 DNA reads TGTGCCAGCAGCCAATCAGGCCCTATCACAGATACGCAGTATTTT. Amino acid sequence: CASSQSGPITDTQYF.

The chain recombines TRBV4-1 with TRBJ1-1, with D unresolved. The V gene lost 3 bases and the J gene lost 2 bases, with 13 bases spanning the gap. The CDR3 length is 15 residues. The germline CDR1 and CDR2 sequences are MGHRA and YSYEKL. The CDR3 nucleotides read TGCGCCAGCAGCCAGTATACAGCAGTAAACACTGAAGCTTTCTTT. It yields the protein CASSQYTAVNTEAFF.

This chain joins TRBV6-2 or TRBV6-3 and TRBJ1-2, with TRBD1 matching over 9 bases. CDR1 and CDR2 (germline): MNHEY, SVGEGT. With 2 bases clipped from V and 8 bases from J, the junction kept 9 bases outside the gene matches. The CDR3 has 15 residues. In DNA, the CDR3 is TGTGCCAGCAGTTACGTCGGGACAGGGTCGGTCGGCTACACCTTC. It specifies CASSYVGTGSVGYTF.

The chain employs TRBV9 and TRBJ2-7; D not resolved. This CDR3 spans 14 amino acids. Trimming removed 0 bases from V and 2 bases from J, with 9 bases in between. Germline loops: CDR1 SGDLS, CDR2 YYNGEE. DNA of the CDR3: TGTGCCAGCAGCGTAGCGGAACAGACCTACGAGCAGTACTTC. Protein sequence: CASSVAEQTYEQYF. Filled out from reference TRBV9 and TRBJ2-7, the complete variable domain reads DSGVTQTPKHLITATGQRVTLRCSPRSGDLSVYWYQQSLDQGLQFLIQYYNGEERAKGNILERFSAQQFPDLHSELNLSSLELGDSALYFCASSVAEQTYEQYFGPGTRLTVT.

The chain couples TRBV5-8 to TRBJ2-7; 7 positions agree with TRBD1. After removal of 5 bases from V and 2 bases from J, the junction contained 7 bases not matched to a gene. This CDR3 region has 14 residues. Germline values: CDR1 SGHTS, CDR2 YDEGEE. The CDR3 protein is CASSAQGRTYEQYF. The CDR3 coding sequence is TGTGCCAGCAGTGCACAGGGGCGTACCTACGAGCAGTACTTC.

CDR3 amino acids: CASGLDLSTDTQYF. CDR3 bases: TGTGCTAGTGGTTTGGACTTGAGCACAGATACGCAGTATTTT. The V call is TRBV12-5, the J call TRBJ2-3; D not resolved. V was cut by 1 base and J by 0 bases, with 5 bases left in between. CDR1 is LGHNT and CDR2 is FRNRAP in the germline V gene. The CDR3 runs to 14 residues.

V and J are TRBV12-5 and TRBJ2-7, with 10 bases fitting TRBD1. With V trimmed by 4 bases and J by 3 bases, 3 bases remained unmatched. Germline loops: CDR1 LGHNT, CDR2 FRNRAP. There are 14 residues in the CDR3. The CDR3 DNA reads TGTGCTAGTGGTTCGGGACAGGGGAGCTACGAGCAGTACTTC. Protein sequence: CASGSGQGSYEQYF.

V gene TRBV18 combines with J gene TRBJ2-3; D uncertain. The germline V and J ends were trimmed by 3 bases and 2 bases, with 6 bases remaining between them. The CDR3 totals 13 residues. CDR1 KGHSH and CDR2 LQKENI come from the germline V gene. CDR3 residues: CASSPDFTDTQYF. In DNA form, the CDR3 reads TGTGCCAGCTCACCCGACTTCACAGATACGCAGTATTTT.

The V gene is TRBV7-8, the J gene TRBJ1-5; D possibly corresponds to TRBD1 (6 bases). V gave up 1 base and J gave up 3 bases, with 10 bases separating them. CDR3 length: 15 amino acids. Germline V gene lookup returns CDR1 SGHVS and CDR2 FQNEAQ. The CDR3 protein is CASSLVGQYNQPQHF. The CDR3 DNA reads TGTGCCAGCAGCTTAGTAGGACAGTACAATCAGCCCCAGCATTTT.

There are a few counts of this clone. This chain uses TRBV2 with TRBJ1-6; D is unclear. The CDR3 runs to 11 residues. V dropped 4 bases and J dropped 9 bases, with 4 bases sitting between them. In germline, CDR1 is SNHLY, CDR2 FYNNEI. CDR3 DNA: TGTGCCAGCAGTGTCGTTTCACCCCTCCACTTT. Amino acids: CASSVVSPLHF.

This clone came up once. The CDR3 DNA is TGCGCCAGCAGCCACAAGAGGACAGGGAGTCCCACTGAAGCTTTCTTT. It translates to CASSHKRTGSPTEAFF. The rearrangement links TRBV4-1 to TRBJ1-1; TRBD1 matches 8 bases. CDR1 is MGHRA, CDR2 YSYEKL, per germline. V shed 3 bases and J 4 bases; nucleotides not matched to a gene: 10. The CDR3 runs to 16 residues.

The chain recombines TRBV18 with TRBJ1-1, with D possibly TRBD1 on 6 matching bases. This CDR3 comprises 15 residues. Germline V gene data show CDR1 as KGHSH and CDR2 as LQKENI. With 1 base removed from V and 4 bases from J, the gap between germline ends came to 13 bases. For the CDR3, the DNA is TGTGCCAGCTCACCACTGGTCGTCAGGGGCACTGAAGCTTTCTTT. Translated: CASSPLVVRGTEAFF.

This clone was seen only a few times. The chain is built from TRBV6-1 and TRBJ2-1; TRBD2 matches 12 bases. Germline loops: CDR1 MNHNS, CDR2 SASEGT. This CDR3 has 15 residues. With V trimmed by 3 bases and J by 10 bases, 7 bases remained unmatched. CDR3 sequence (DNA): TGTGCCAGCAGTGATCCTAGCGGGGGGGCCTGGGAGCAGTTCTTC. Amino acid sequence: CASSDPSGGAWEQFF.

The chain recombines TRBV27 with TRBJ2-1; 9 bases are a match to TRBD1. CDR3 length: 14 residues. The V and J ends lost 7 bases and 7 bases, in that order; junction bases with no gene match: 8. Per germline, CDR1 MNHEY and CDR2 SMNVEV (reference sequence). The CDR3: CASTLTGGSNEQFF. The DNA for the CDR3 is TGTGCCAGCACCTTGACAGGGGGGAGTAATGAGCAGTTCTTC.

V is TRBV2 and J is TRBJ2-1; 7 bases are shared with TRBD2. Losses at the gene ends were 3 bases for V and 5 bases for J; bases not matched to a gene: 4. CDR3 size: 14 residues. From germline, CDR1 is SNHLY and CDR2 FYNNEI. The CDR3 region has the DNA TGTGCCAGCAGTGACACTAGCGATGACAATGAGCAGTTCTTC. Translated: CASSDTSDDNEQFF.

The chain carries TRBV4-1 and TRBJ2-7, with 7 nucleotides matching TRBD1. With 1 base clipped from V and 3 bases from J, the junction kept 12 bases outside the gene matches. CDR1 MGHRA and CDR2 YSYEKL come from the germline V gene. There are 17 residues in the CDR3. The CDR3 reads CASSQVAYRGDRYEQYF. CDR3 nucleotides: TGCGCCAGCAGCCAAGTGGCCTACAGGGGCGACCGCTACGAGCAGTACTTC.

The chain has TRBV11-2 and TRBJ2-1; D possibly corresponds to TRBD1 (5 bases). The CDR3 loop spans 15 amino acids. V lost 2 bases to trimming and J lost 4 bases, with 12 bases between them. Germline values: CDR1 SGHAT, CDR2 FQNNGV. CDR3 protein: CASSLIQGRYNEQFF. CDR3 in DNA: TGTGCCAGCAGCTTAATTCAGGGTCGGTACAATGAGCAGTTCTTC.

V and J are TRBV27 and TRBJ1-6; 8 bases are shared with TRBD1. CDR3 size: 16 residues. V was pared by 6 bases and J by 9 bases, with 13 bases of the junction left unmatched. Germline CDR1 and CDR2: MNHEY and SMNVEV (reference sequence). The CDR3 region is CASSPAPGQGGSPLHF. CDR3 sequence (DNA): TGTGCCAGCAGCCCCGCCCCCGGACAGGGTGGTTCACCCCTCCACTTT.

The chain uses TRBV19 and TRBJ1-1; D is ambiguous. Germline V gives CDR1 LNHDA, CDR2 SQIVND (reference sequence). This CDR3 contains 13 residues. The V gene lost 8 bases and the J gene lost 4 bases, with 14 bases spanning the gap. The CDR3 spells CASVWAGGTEAFF. In nucleotides, the CDR3 is TGTGCCAGTGTGTGGGCGGGTGGCACTGAAGCTTTCTTT.